This TCR beta chain was identified in a study of blood T cells in healthy people across ages. For the second PCR, which ran for about 7 to 11 cycles, a sample-barcoded 5' primer and a J-beta primer mix were used. TCRdb redid the calling of the 5' RACE reads with MiXCR, one entry per CDR3 protein. The top ten clones hold more than 20% of a sample with fewer than 900,000 distinct CDR3 sequences, roughly 41% of them seen once. A few counts support this clonotype. Collection of around 9.3 milliliters of peripheral blood was performed for each donor. CDR1 is MNHEY and CDR2 is SVGEGT in the germline V gene. V shed 6 bases and J 1 base; nucleotides not matched to a gene: 6. The CDR3 runs to 15 residues.

The sequencing sample was made of blood. This sequence joins TRBV6-2 or TRBV6-3 and TRBJ2-7, with 10 bases aligning to TRBD2. The receptor was derived from a woman in her sixties in good health. DNA for the CDR3: TGTGCCAGCAGGCACAGCGGGAGGGCATCCTACGAGCAGTACTTC. Amino acid sequence: CASRHSGRASYEQYF.